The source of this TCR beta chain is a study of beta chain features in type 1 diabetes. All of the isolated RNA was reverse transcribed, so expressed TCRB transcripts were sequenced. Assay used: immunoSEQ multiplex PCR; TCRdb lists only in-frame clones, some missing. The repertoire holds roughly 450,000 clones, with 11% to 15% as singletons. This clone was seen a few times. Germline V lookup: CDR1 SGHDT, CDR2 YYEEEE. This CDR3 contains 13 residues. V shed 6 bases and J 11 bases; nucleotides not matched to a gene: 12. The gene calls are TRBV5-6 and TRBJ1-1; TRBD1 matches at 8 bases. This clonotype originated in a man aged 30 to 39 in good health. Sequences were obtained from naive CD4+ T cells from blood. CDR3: CASNLDRARIAFF. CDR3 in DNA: TGTGCCAGCAATTTGGACAGGGCCCGGATTGCTTTCTTT.